This T cell receptor (beta chain) was identified during a study of shared clonotypes between healthy human individuals. This clone has a single count. This CDR3 is 11 amino acids long. Trimming left V 6 bases short and J 14 bases short, with 16 bases between. Germline CDR1 reads SGDLS; CDR2 reads YYNGEE. Selected positively for CCR7 and CD45RO-negative, naive CD8 cells excluded terminally differentiated effector memory CD45RA+ cells. The donors, healthy adults who were HIV-negative, had experienced no recent acute infections or vaccinations. The protocol was immunoSEQ multiplex PCR, while the TCRdb copy is restricted to in-frame clones and leaves out a portion. The table lists under 850,000 clones, more than 85% of them singletons.

The sequence was collected from a man between 25 and 39 years old in good health. The chain is built from TRBV9 and TRBJ2-3; maybe TRBD2 (5 bases). Sequenced: naive CD8+ T cells sorted from blood. The CDR3 region is CASTDGLATYF. The CDR3 bases are TGTGCCAGCACCGACGGGCTAGCCACGTATTTT.